A selection of T cell receptor beta chains follows, all from one sample in a study of T cell responses to AZD1222 COVID-19 vaccine. Libraries were prepared by immunoSEQ multiplex PCR; TCRdb keeps only in-frame clonotypes and omits some of them. The sample consists of about 180,000 clones, approximately 94% of them appearing once. The specimen comprised peripheral blood, sampled 28 days after the second AZD1222 dose. These TCRs come from an adult who received the AZD1222 COVID-19 vaccine. CDR3s include the opening cysteine and the closing phenylalanine or tryptophan. A D gene is named only where the DNA matches it firmly. Where a row states a size, it is once, few, many or the class of an expanded clone; other rows omit it.

DNA	CDR3	V	J	size	D
TGTGCCAGCAGTTTGACAGCGAATACATTCTATGGCTACACCTTC	CASSLTANTFYGYTF	TRBV27	TRBJ1-2	-	-
TGTGCCAGCAGTCTACGGTTGGAGACCCAGTACTTC	CASSLRLETQYF	TRBV6-5	TRBJ2-5	-	-
TGCAGTGCTAGTCGGGGGTCCGGCTTAGCAGACAATGAGCAGTTCTTC	CSASRGSGLADNEQFF	TRBV20-1	TRBJ2-1	-	-
TGCGCCAGCAGCCCGGGACTAGCGGGACCCACAGATACGCAGTATTTT	CASSPGLAGPTDTQYF	TRBV5-1	TRBJ2-3	-	TRBD2
TGTGCCAGCAGCCCTACGGACAGGTTTTTTCATGAAGCTTTCTTT	CASSPTDRFFHEAFF	TRBV7-9	TRBJ1-1	-	TRBD1
TGCGCCAGCAGCCAAGATCGATTGGGCCCCTTAAGGCATTTT	CASSQDRLGPLRHF	TRBV4-1	TRBJ1-5	-	-
TGTGCCAGCAGCTCCTGGACTAGCGGGAGCTACGAGCAGTACTTC	CASSSWTSGSYEQYF	TRBV7-3	TRBJ2-7	-	TRBD2
TGTGCCAGCAAGACGGAGGAGCCTGGCTACACCTTC	CASKTEEPGYTF	TRBV6-5	TRBJ1-2	-	-
TGTGCCAGCAACCCTTCACAGGGGTTGCACGAGCAGTACTTC	CASNPSQGLHEQYF	TRBV28	TRBJ2-7	-	TRBD1
TGTGCCACCAGTCGGCTAGCAGGAGAAGCCGGGGAGCTGTTTTTT	CATSRLAGEAGELFF	TRBV24-1	TRBJ2-2	-	-
TGCGCCAGCAGCCAAGATGCGATAGGTCGCGAGCAGTACTTC	CASSQDAIGREQYF	TRBV4-1	TRBJ2-7	-	-
TGTGCCAGCTCACCAAACGCCGGGCGAGGCGAGCAGTACTTC	CASSPNAGRGEQYF	TRBV18	TRBJ2-7	-	-
TGTGCCAGCAGCCCCCGAATAGCGGGGAGGAGGAATGAGCAGTTCTTC	CASSPRIAGRRNEQFF	TRBV11-2	TRBJ2-1	-	TRBD2
TGCGCCAGCAGTTCCGGACAGGGCAATGGCTACACCTTC	CASSSGQGNGYTF	TRBV5-1	TRBJ1-2	-	TRBD1
TGTGCCAGCAGCTTAGACGTGGTAACGGTGTCCTTC	CASSLDVVTVSF	TRBV13	TRBJ1-2	-	-
TGTGCCAGCAGCATAAACGCGAGGTCGGGGGGCTGGGACGAGCAGTACTTC	CASSINARSGGWDEQYF	TRBV11-2	TRBJ2-7	-	-
TGTGCCAGCAGTGAAAATTGGGCAGGCCGCGGCTACACCTTC	CASSENWAGRGYTF	TRBV2	TRBJ1-2	-	-
TGTGCCAGCAGCCTTAGGACTACGGAATACGAGCAGTACTTC	CASSLRTTEYEQYF	TRBV4-2	TRBJ2-7	-	-
TGTGCCAGCAGCGCGATACTAGCGGTGAATGAGCAGTTCTTC	CASSAILAVNEQFF	TRBV11-2	TRBJ2-1	-	TRBD2
TGTGCCAGCAGTACTGGACAGATCAGACAAGGGTATGGCTACACCTTC	CASSTGQIRQGYGYTF	TRBV6-6	TRBJ1-2	-	-
TGCGCCAGCAGCTTGGCCCCAGGGGATGAGCAGTACTTC	CASSLAPGDEQYF	TRBV5-1	TRBJ2-7	-	-
TGTGCCAGTGGAGTAAGCGGGAATGAGCAGTTCTTC	CASGVSGNEQFF	TRBV19	TRBJ2-1	-	-
TGCGCCAGCAGCTTAGAACTAGAGACCCAGTACTTC	CASSLELETQYF	TRBV5-1	TRBJ2-5	-	-
TGTGCCAGCAGCCAAGGCGGACAGGGGAGGTCAGACACTGAAGCTTTCTTT	CASSQGGQGRSDTEAFF	TRBV4-2	TRBJ1-1	-	TRBD1
TGTGCCAGCAGCGAGGACATTATAAGGGAGACCCAGTACTTC	CASSEDIIRETQYF	TRBV11-2	TRBJ2-5	-	-
TGTGCCAGCATGGATAGGGGTCTAGCGGGAGCAAAGGACGAGCAGTACTTC	CASMDRGLAGAKDEQYF	TRBV2	TRBJ2-7	-	TRBD2
TGTGCCAGTGGGAAAACAGGGGGGATATATGGCTACACCTTC	CASGKTGGIYGYTF	TRBV19	TRBJ1-2	-	TRBD1
TGTGCCAGCAGCTCGTTAGCGGGAGGGAACAATGAGCAGTTCTTC	CASSSLAGGNNEQFF	TRBV7-8	TRBJ2-1	-	TRBD2
TGTGCCAGCAGTGAATACAGGGTGAACACCGGGGAGCTGTTTTTT	CASSEYRVNTGELFF	TRBV6-1	TRBJ2-2	-	-
TGTGCCAGCAGCCAAGGGACGGCGGGAGGGCCAGAGGAGCAGTTCTTC	CASSQGTAGGPEEQFF	TRBV4-2	TRBJ2-1	many	TRBD2
TGTGCCAGCAGCAAGGAGGCGGGAGAATCAGATACGCAGTATTTT	CASSKEAGESDTQYF	TRBV4-2	TRBJ2-3	-	TRBD2
TGTGCCAGCAGCTTAGGCCCAGCGGGAGTAAGAGAGACCCAGTACTTC	CASSLGPAGVRETQYF	TRBV7-8	TRBJ2-5	-	TRBD2
TGCGCCAGCAGCTTGGTGCAGACAAGCACAGATACGCAGTATTTT	CASSLVQTSTDTQYF	TRBV5-1	TRBJ2-3	-	-
TGTGCCAGCAAACGGGACAGGCCGAACACTGAAGCTTTCTTT	CASKRDRPNTEAFF	TRBV21-1	TRBJ1-1	-	-
TGTGCCAGCAGCCACCGGGGCGGGGGTGAAAAACTGTTTTTT	CASSHRGGGEKLFF	TRBV14	TRBJ1-4	-	-
TGCGCCAGCAGTGAAGCCCATTTCGGGCGCCTAACTGAAGCTTTCTTT	CASSEAHFGRLTEAFF	TRBV10-2	TRBJ1-1	-	-
TGTGCCAGCAGCTTGGAAAGGGCGGGGTCACCCCTCCACTTT	CASSLERAGSPLHF	TRBV5-6	TRBJ1-6	-	-
TGTGCCAGCAGCTACACGACAGGGAACACTGAAGCTTTCTTT	CASSYTTGNTEAFF	TRBV7-6	TRBJ1-1	-	-
TGTGCTAGTGGTTCGCTAGCCGATGAGCAGTTCTTC	CASGSLADEQFF	TRBV12-5	TRBJ2-1	-	-
TGTGCCAGCAGCGTGGGACAGAACACCGGGGAGCTGTTTTTT	CASSVGQNTGELFF	TRBV2	TRBJ2-2	-	-
TGTGCCAGCAGTGAGGGGGCCTATGGCTACACCTTC	CASSEGAYGYTF	TRBV2	TRBJ1-2	-	-
TGTGCCAGCAGCCGAAGTGAGACCCGTAAAGAGACCCAGTACTTC	CASSRSETRKETQYF	TRBV3-1/TRBV3-2	TRBJ2-5	-	-
TGTGCCAGCAGTGACGGGGCTGGGGATACGCAGTATTTT	CASSDGAGDTQYF	TRBV6-4	TRBJ2-3	-	-
TGTGCCAGCAGCCTCGGGACTCCTATTTTGGGGGAGCTGTTTTTT	CASSLGTPILGELFF	TRBV7-9	TRBJ2-2	few	-
TGTGCCAGCAGTTTCGGTATCGGGTATGGCTACACCTTC	CASSFGIGYGYTF	TRBV28	TRBJ1-2	-	-
TGTGCCAGCAGCTCGAGGGGACCAGATACGCAGTATTTT	CASSSRGPDTQYF	TRBV7-2	TRBJ2-3	-	-
TGTGCCAGCAGCGTAGCGGGAGGGTGGCCAGATACGCAGTATTTT	CASSVAGGWPDTQYF	TRBV9	TRBJ2-3	-	TRBD2
TGTGCCAGTAGTAGCCTATTCAATGAGCAGTTCTTC	CASSSLFNEQFF	TRBV19	TRBJ2-1	-	-
TGCGCCAGCAGCATGGAGGGACAAAACACTGAAGCTTTCTTT	CASSMEGQNTEAFF	TRBV5-1	TRBJ1-1	-	-
TGTGCCAGCAGAATGTTCGATGAAGCTTTCTTT	CASRMFDEAFF	TRBV6-5	TRBJ1-1	-	-
TGTGCCAGCAGCCCGATTAACAGTTGGAACACTGAAGCTTTCTTT	CASSPINSWNTEAFF	TRBV7-8	TRBJ1-1	-	-
TGTGCCAGCAGTACAGGGGGCTCCGCTGAAGCTTTCTTT	CASSTGGSAEAFF	TRBV7-3	TRBJ1-1	-	TRBD1
TGCGCCAGCAGACTAGGCGGGGGGAGCTCCTACGAGCAGTACTTC	CASRLGGGSSYEQYF	TRBV5-1	TRBJ2-7	-	TRBD2
TGTGCCACCAGCAGGGCTATGTCTACGCAGTATTTT	CATSRAMSTQYF	TRBV15	TRBJ2-3	-	-
TGTGCCAGCAGCTCCGGGGGAAACACCATATATTTT	CASSSGGNTIYF	TRBV13	TRBJ1-3	-	-
TGTGCCAGCAGCTCGACAGGGTTGGTCGGGGCCAACGTCCTGACTTTC	CASSSTGLVGANVLTF	TRBV7-8	TRBJ2-6	-	TRBD1
TGTGCCAGCACCACACCTTCTAGCGGTCACGAGCAGTACTTC	CASTTPSSGHEQYF	TRBV28	TRBJ2-7	-	TRBD2
TGCGCCAGCAGCCTAGGTGGGGGTAACGAGCAGTACTTC	CASSLGGGNEQYF	TRBV5-1	TRBJ2-7	-	-
TGTGCCAGCAGCTTACCTGGACCGGGCACTGAAGCTTTCTTT	CASSLPGPGTEAFF	TRBV5-4	TRBJ1-1	-	-
TGTGCCAGCAGCCCTCGGGACAGGGGAACCAAACTAGCCAAAAACATTCAGTACTTC	CASSPRDRGTKLAKNIQYF	TRBV4-2	TRBJ2-4	once	TRBD1